Presented here are 27 T cell receptor beta chains from one specimen sequenced in a study of identical twins. TCRdb re-called the 5' RACE reads through MiXCR, storing one row per CDR3 protein. This sample has around 100,000 distinct CDR3 sequences, with about 6% found just once. Sequences were obtained from memory T cells sorted from blood. The receptor set was obtained from a woman between 50 and 59 years old in good health.

This clonotype was counted many times. J is TRBJ2-1 and V is TRBV9; no reliable D call. The V gene lost 3 bases and the J gene lost 7 bases, with 5 bases spanning the gap. CDR3 length: 11 residues. Looked up from germline, CDR1 is SGDLS and CDR2 is YYNGEE. CDR3 sequence (DNA): TGTGCCAGCAGCGGACCAAATGAGCAGTTCTTC. It specifies CASSGPNEQFF.

The table lists this clonotype with many counts. CDR3 nucleotides: TGCGCCAGCAGTGATCGGATAGGTGGCGAGCAGTACTTC. Its protein is CASSDRIGGEQYF. The V and J genes are TRBV10-1 and TRBJ2-7; no clear D. The CDR3 has 13 amino acids. The V and J ends lost 3 bases and 6 bases respectively, with 12 bases between them. CDR1 WNHNN and CDR2 SYGVQD come from the germline V gene (reference sequence).

This clonotype was picked up many times. The gene calls are TRBV12-3 or TRBV12-4 and TRBJ1-3; D ambiguous. The CDR3 is made up of 15 amino acids. Deletions cut 6 bases from V and 0 bases from J, with 12 bases between. The CDR3 reads CASRFNSVSGNTIYF. In DNA, the CDR3 is TGTGCCAGCAGGTTCAACAGTGTCTCTGGAAACACCATATATTTT.

This clonotype has just a few counts. The CDR3 sequence: CAISSGRTDTQYF. CDR3 DNA: TGTGCCATCAGTAGCGGGAGGACAGATACGCAGTATTTT. The gene calls are TRBV10-3 and TRBJ2-3; TRBD2 matches 9 bases. The germline V gene encodes CDR1 ENHRY and CDR2 SYGVKD. The CDR3 extends over 13 amino acids. V shed 5 bases and J 3 bases; nucleotides not matched to a gene: 0.

This clonotype was seen only a few times. The chain has TRBV6-5 and TRBJ2-5; maybe TRBD2 (7 bases). From germline, CDR1 is MNHEY and CDR2 SVGAGI. The ends were cut back, 7 bases at V and 5 bases at J, with 14 bases in the middle. The CDR3 has 13 residues. CDR3 DNA sequence: TGTGCCAGCAATTTGAGGGGGGGCGAGACCCAGTACTTC. It translates to CASNLRGGETQYF.

This clonotype was counted at least ten times. This chain connects TRBV7-3 to TRBJ2-1; the match to TRBD2 covers 11 bases. This CDR3 region has 15 residues. V shed 5 bases, J shed 7 bases, and the junction held 7 bases outside the gene matches. Germline-derived CDR1 and CDR2 are SGHTA and FQGTGA. CDR3 sequence (DNA): TGTGCCAGCAGCCCCCTAGCGGGGGGATCAAATGAGCAGTTCTTC. Protein sequence: CASSPLAGGSNEQFF.

This clonotype occurred many times. The chain employs TRBV5-1 and TRBJ2-1; 8 bases match TRBD2. Germline CDR1 and CDR2: SGHRS and YFSETQ. The CDR3 loop spans 14 amino acids. V trimming: 5 bases; J trimming: 9 bases; junction bases outside the gene matches: 10. CDR3 sequence reads: CASRDSAGVAEQFF. CDR3 nucleotides: TGCGCCAGCAGAGATTCAGCGGGAGTCGCTGAGCAGTTCTTC.

Many counts were recorded for this clonotype. The genes are TRBV19 and TRBJ1-1; D is uncertain. Germline loops: CDR1 LNHDA, CDR2 SQIVND (reference sequence). Trimming stripped 6 bases from V and 5 bases from J, with 10 bases between. This CDR3 is 12 amino acids long. The DNA for the CDR3 is TGTGCCAGTAGCCCCCGGACTACTGAAGCTTTCTTT. Amino acids: CASSPRTTEAFF.

This chain connects TRBV6-1 to TRBJ2-1; the match to TRBD1 covers 7 bases. The germline CDR1 and CDR2 sequences are MNHNS and SASEGT. Trimming removed 6 bases from V and 8 bases from J; junction bases left unmatched: 13. CDR3 length equals 15 residues. The CDR3, as DNA: TGTGCCAGCAGAGTAGGGACAGCCCCGGGCGATGAGCAGTTCTTC. Protein sequence: CASRVGTAPGDEQFF.

V usage is TRBV4-1 and J usage is TRBJ1-2, with a possible D match to TRBD1 (6 bases). The CDR3 length is 18 residues. V was clipped by 1 base and J by 8 bases, with 26 bases between them. Germline V gives CDR1 MGHRA, CDR2 YSYEKL. This CDR3 is CASSQGVLGTGRGQGYTF. The CDR3 DNA reads TGCGCCAGCAGCCAAGGGGTTCTGGGGACTGGACGGGGGCAGGGCTACACCTTC.

In this sample, this clonotype turned up a few times. This sequence joins TRBV16 and TRBJ1-3; D is ambiguous. The germline gives CDR1 KGHSY, CDR2 FQNENV. V lost 4 bases and J lost 4, with 5 bases in between. This CDR3 comprises 12 residues. CDR3 residues: CASSPEGNTIYF. The CDR3 DNA sequence: TGTGCCAGCAGCCCCGAAGGAAACACCATATATTTT.

This clonotype was recorded many times. The chain joins TRBV29-1 to TRBJ2-3; unclear D gene. The length of the CDR3 is 12 residues. V lost 7 bases and J lost 4, with 12 bases in between. Looked up from germline, CDR1 is SQVTM and CDR2 is ANQGSEA. The CDR3: CSAETLSDTQYF. CDR3 DNA sequence: TGCAGCGCTGAGACACTATCAGATACGCAGTATTTT.

The rearrangement uses TRBV29-1 and TRBJ1-2; no clear D gene. V was pared by 4 bases and J by 4 bases, with 7 bases between. Germline values: CDR1 SQVTM, CDR2 ANQGSEA. This CDR3 is 11 amino acids long. The CDR3: CSVGELYGYTF. In nucleotides, the CDR3 is TGCAGCGTTGGCGAACTCTATGGCTACACCTTC.

This clonotype was seen at least ten times. V usage is TRBV5-1 and J usage is TRBJ1-1; 10 bases are shared with TRBD1. Germline values: CDR1 SGHRS, CDR2 YFSETQ. V was pared by 5 bases and J by 3 bases, with 13 bases of the junction left unmatched. CDR3 length equals 17 residues. CDR3 nucleotide sequence: TGCGCCAGCAGGACGGGACAGGGGAGGAGTGGGGACACTGAAGCTTTCTTT. It codes for CASRTGQGRSGDTEAFF.

This clonotype was seen a handful of times. The rearrangement uses TRBV23-1 and TRBJ2-5; possibly TRBD2 for D (5 bases). TRBV23-1 is an open reading frame, and its role is uncertain. The V end lost 1 base, the J end lost 1 base, and 19 bases lay between the germline ends. This CDR3 spans 18 amino acids. The CDR3 region has the DNA TGCGCCAGCAGTCAATGGGAGATTCCTTGGAAGCTCCAAGAGACCCAGTACTTC. Translation: CASSQWEIPWKLQETQYF.

This sequence joins TRBV6-4 and TRBJ2-7; D unclear. Per the germline V gene, CDR1 is MRHNA and CDR2 is SNTAGT. The CDR3 is 12 residues long. The germline V and J ends were trimmed by 8 bases and 6 bases, with 14 bases remaining between them. The CDR3 spells CASGVTTTEQYV. The CDR3 DNA reads as TGTGCCAGCGGAGTTACTACGACCGAGCAGTACGTC.

This clonotype was observed at least ten times. The gene calls are TRBV20-1 and TRBJ1-1; 9 nucleotides align to TRBD1. There are 14 residues in the CDR3. CDR1 DFQATT and CDR2 SNEGSKA come from the germline V gene (reference sequence). The V and J ends lost 6 bases and 5 bases, in that order; junction bases with no gene match: 10. Here the CDR3 reads CSAVTGGGLTEAFF. The CDR3 DNA sequence: TGCAGTGCAGTCACAGGGGGCGGTCTAACTGAAGCTTTCTTT.

V gene TRBV5-1 combines with J gene TRBJ1-6; no clear D gene. The V end lost 5 bases, the J end lost 8 bases, and 14 bases lay between the germline ends. CDR1 is SGHRS, CDR2 YFSETQ, per germline. The CDR3 runs to 14 residues. The CDR3 DNA is TGCGCCAGCAGGGCAGGAGGCGAGGATTCACCCCTCCACTTT. Translating it yields CASRAGGEDSPLHF.

The chain has TRBV14 and TRBJ2-1, with 10 bases aligning to TRBD2. The germline CDR1 and CDR2 sequences are SGHDN and FVKESK. Trimming at V came to 5 bases and at J to 15 bases, leaving 19 bases not matched to a gene. The CDR3 extends over 16 amino acids. The CDR3 bases are TGTGCCAGCAGCACTTTCAAAACCGGGACTAGCGATTTCCCGTTCTTC. Translation: CASSTFKTGTSDFPFF.

Ten or more counts support this clonotype. V gene TRBV3-1 combines with J gene TRBJ2-7; D not certain. Germline values: CDR1 LGHDT, CDR2 YNNKEL (reference sequence). V lost 2 bases to trimming and J lost 1 base, with 3 bases between them. The CDR3 is 12 residues long. The CDR3 is CASSQYSYEQYF. CDR3 coding DNA: TGTGCCAGCAGCCAATATTCCTACGAGCAGTACTTC.

The V and J genes are TRBV6-5 and TRBJ1-1, with 9 bases matching TRBD1. V lost 2 bases to trimming and J lost 2 bases; unmatched junction nucleotides: 3. The CDR3 length is 15 residues. Germline V gives CDR1 MNHEY, CDR2 SVGAGI. CDR3 DNA: TGTGCCAGCAGTTACGCGGGACAGGGAAACACTGAAGCTTTCTTT. This encodes CASSYAGQGNTEAFF.

This clonotype was seen more than once but under ten times. The rearrangement uses TRBV7-9 and TRBJ1-1; possibly TRBD1 for D (5 bases). V lost 5 bases and J 8 bases, leaving 21 bases between the germline ends. CDR1 and CDR2 from the germline V gene are SEHNR and FQNEAQ (reference sequence). This CDR3 region has 15 residues. The CDR3 region is CASSLEQGVVWEAFF. The CDR3 DNA reads as TGTGCCAGCAGCCTTGAGCAGGGAGTGGTGTGGGAAGCTTTCTTT. The whole variable domain, filled in from reference TRBV7-9 and TRBJ1-1, reads DTGVSQNPRHKITKRGQNVTFRCDPISEHNRLYWYRQTLGQGPEFLTYFQNEAQLEKSRLLSDRFSAERPKGSFSTLEIQRTEQGDSAMYLCASSLEQGVVWEAFFGQGTRLTVV.

Of note for this clonotype: Being one base from a much bigger clone, this may be a read error. The conserved phenylalanine or tryptophan normally closing the CDR3 is absent here, so this likely arose from a read error. The J gene is TRBJ2-1, the V gene TRBV7-8; D is perhaps TRBD1 (6 bases). The CDR3 loop spans 16 amino acids. Germline CDR1 reads SGHVS; CDR2 reads FQNEAQ. Between the trimmed V and J ends, which lost 0 bases and 4 bases, there was a span of 13 bases. The CDR3 protein is CASSLAQGQRYNEQFY. DNA of the CDR3: TGTGCCAGCAGCTTAGCGCAAGGACAGAGATACAATGAGCAGTTCTAC.

This clonotype occurred many times. The genes are TRBV6-5 and TRBJ2-1; D is unclear. The germline gives CDR1 MNHEY, CDR2 SVGAGI. The CDR3 consists of 13 residues. V gave up 0 bases and J gave up 14 bases, with 14 bases separating them. CDR3 nucleotide sequence: TGTGCCAGCAGTTACTCGAGGACGGACGTTGAGTTCTTC. It encodes CASSYSRTDVEFF.

This clonotype showed up just once. The rearrangement joins TRBV24-1 to TRBJ2-6; 8 positions agree with TRBD2. Germline CDR1 and CDR2: KGHDR and SFDVKD. The CDR3 loop spans 15 amino acids. V shed 5 bases and J 4 bases; nucleotides not matched to a gene: 3. CDR3 coding DNA: TGTGCCACCAGTGTTAGCGGGGCGGGGGCCAACGTCCTGACTTTC. As protein: CATSVSGAGANVLTF.

In regard to this clonotype: This may arise from a read error, as a much more abundant clone is one base away. This chain uses TRBV20-1 with TRBJ2-1; D gene uncertain. The germline V gene encodes CDR1 DFQATT and CDR2 SNEGSKA (reference sequence). Between the trimmed V and J ends, which lost 7 bases and 8 bases, there was a span of 15 bases. This CDR3 is 12 amino acids long. DNA for the CDR3: TGCAGTGTGATGAGCGTAAACCATGAGCAGTTCTTC. Protein sequence: CSVMSVNHEQFF.

This clonotype was detected many times. The CDR3 nucleotides read TGTGCCAGCAGCTTAGGGGCTATAAACCAAGAGACCCAGTACTTC. This codes for CASSLGAINQETQYF. The V call is TRBV11-2, the J call TRBJ2-5; D is undetermined. There are 15 residues in the CDR3. Trimming cost V 1 base and J 0 bases, with 9 bases left between them. Germline CDR1 is SGHAT and CDR2 is FQNNGV.